This TCR beta chain was identified in a study of cytomegalovirus exposure and HLA in healthy donors. General study results and limits: An analysis was carried out at a later point. It showed that HLA-associated TCR beta chains were more clonally expanded than equally common non-associated chains. Some V segments (TRBV6-2 and TRBV6-3 among them) were excluded as indistinguishable. Presence/absence results assume similar sequencing depth per donor, which may not hold. A missense DCLRE1C variant was associated with V- and J-gene trimming of TCR beta chains in a later analysis, and an independent cohort replicated the association.

This CDR3 has 16 amino acids. Trimming cost V 0 bases and J 0 bases; bases outside gene matches: 4. CDR1 and CDR2 (germline): MGHRA, YSYEKL. As concerns this clone: Antigen specificity is unknown.

PCR was performed using 60 Vbeta and 13 Jbeta primers. Using immunoSEQ multiplex PCR, the repertoire was profiled, and TCRdb retains in-frame clones only, with some absent. The sample yields 90,000 to 120,000 clones, about 9.4% seen once. The gene calls are TRBV4-1 and TRBJ2-7, with 8 bases matching TRBD2. The specimen sequenced was PBMCs. This sequence was found in a man aged 35-49 years in good health and CMV-seropositive. This CDR3 reads CASSQEAGVTSYEQYF. DNA of the CDR3: TGCGCCAGCAGCCAAGAAGCGGGAGTGACCTCCTACGAGCAGTACTTC.